A single sample is the source of the 24 T cell receptor beta chains below, sequenced in a study of cytomegalovirus exposure and HLA in healthy donors. Researchers ran the PCR with 60 Vbeta and 13 Jbeta primers. Libraries were prepared by immunoSEQ multiplex PCR; TCRdb keeps only in-frame clonotypes and omits some of them. This sample yields about 190,000 clones, of which around 85% are seen a single time; less than 4.5% belongs to the top ten. Sequenced material: PBMCs. These receptors were collected from a man aged 45-65 years in good health and CMV-seronegative.

The chain combines TRBV7-6 with TRBJ1-1; D is perhaps TRBD1 (5 bases). CDR1 is SGHVS, CDR2 FNYEAQ, per germline. V was trimmed by 2 bases and J by 0 bases, leaving 13 bases between them. This CDR3 spans 16 amino acids. CDR3 DNA: TGTGCCAGCAGCTTATCGGCACAGGCTTTGAACACTGAAGCTTTCTTT. Amino acid sequence: CASSLSAQALNTEAFF.

The chain carries TRBV5-6 and TRBJ2-5; D gene uncertain. The assigned J gene may be wrong: the sequence end matches TRBJ2-7 better. This CDR3 is 12 amino acids long. CDR1 is SGHDT and CDR2 is YYEEEE in the germline V gene. The chain's CDR3 is CASSFGSFEQYF. CDR3 nucleotide sequence: TGTGCCAGCAGCTTCGGTAGCTTCGAGCAGTACTTC.

This clone appeared a few times. This chain joins TRBV9 and TRBJ2-1, with 8 bases aligning to TRBD2. Germline V gives CDR1 SGDLS, CDR2 YYNGEE. The V and J ends lost 4 bases and 0 bases, in that order; junction bases with no gene match: 3. The CDR3 consists of 15 residues. This chain's CDR3 is CASSRGGSSYNEQFF. The CDR3 DNA follows: TGTGCCAGCAGCCGGGGGGGTAGCTCCTACAATGAGCAGTTCTTC.

V gene TRBV9 combines with J gene TRBJ2-7, with D possibly being TRBD2 (6 bases). The CDR3 spans 14 residues. V lost 0 bases and J 2 bases, leaving 9 bases between the germline ends. Germline loops: CDR1 SGDLS, CDR2 YYNGEE. This CDR3 is CASSVGDFPYEQYF. In DNA, the CDR3 is TGTGCCAGCAGCGTAGGGGACTTTCCCTACGAGCAGTACTTC. Full variable domain (outside the CDR3, taken from reference TRBV9 and TRBJ2-7): DSGVTQTPKHLITATGQRVTLRCSPRSGDLSVYWYQQSLDQGLQFLIQYYNGEERAKGNILERFSAQQFPDLHSELNLSSLELGDSALYFCASSVGDFPYEQYFGPGTRLTVT.

The chain employs TRBV5-6 and TRBJ2-1, with a tentative D call TRBD2 (6 bases). The CDR3 spans 15 residues. V was cut by 1 base and J by 6 bases, with 14 bases left in between. Germline CDR1 is SGHDT and CDR2 is YYEEEE. The CDR3 is CASSLSRGSLNEQFF. DNA for the CDR3: TGTGCCAGCAGCTTGTCCCGGGGGAGTCTCAATGAGCAGTTCTTC.

V and J are TRBV7-2 and TRBJ1-4; unclear D gene. The CDR3 sequence is 11 residues long. The germline CDR1 and CDR2 sequences are SGHTA and FQGNSA. Trimming took 5 bases from V and 8 from J, leaving 6 bases between them. In DNA form, the CDR3 reads TGTGCCAGCAGCCCGGGGGAAAAACTGTTTTTT. This encodes CASSPGEKLFF.

The chain has TRBV29-1 and TRBJ2-7; D may be TRBD1 (5 bases). CDR1 is SQVTM and CDR2 is ANQGSEA in the germline V gene. This CDR3 spans 12 amino acids. The ends were cut back, 7 bases at V and 0 bases at J, with 10 bases in the middle. The CDR3 DNA sequence: TGCAGCGCCCGGACAATCTCCTACGAGCAGTACTTC. Protein: CSARTISYEQYF.

The rearrangement links TRBV30 to TRBJ1-5, with a possible D match to TRBD1 (5 bases). Per germline, CDR1 GTSNPN and CDR2 SVGIG (reference sequence). V lost 3 bases to trimming and J lost 6 bases, with 18 bases between them. This CDR3 comprises 15 residues. The CDR3 loop reads CAWRGFGSTVQPQHF. CDR3 sequence (DNA): TGTGCCTGGAGGGGGTTTGGGTCGACAGTTCAGCCCCAGCATTTT.

The chain combines TRBV30 with TRBJ2-3, with 13 bases that match TRBD2. Germline V gene data show CDR1 as GTSNPN and CDR2 as SVGIG (reference sequence). This CDR3 region has 17 residues. The V segment lost 4 bases and the J segment 0 bases; nucleotides outside the gene matches: 7. The CDR3 DNA follows: TGTGCCTGGATCCGCGGACTAGCGGGGGCTAGCACAGATACGCAGTATTTT. Translation: CAWIRGLAGASTDTQYF.

V gene TRBV4-1 combines with J gene TRBJ2-2, with D possibly TRBD1 on 5 matching bases. The CDR3 contains 16 residues. Germline V gene lookup returns CDR1 MGHRA and CDR2 YSYEKL. The V and J ends lost 1 base and 4 bases respectively, with 13 bases between them. This CDR3 reads CASSQAKGLSTGELFF. The CDR3 nucleotides are TGCGCCAGCAGCCAAGCCAAGGGGCTTTCCACCGGGGAGCTGTTTTTT.

This clone was counted only a few times. The genes are TRBV6-1 and TRBJ1-5, with D unclear. This CDR3 is 13 amino acids long. In germline, CDR1 is MNHNS, CDR2 SASEGT. V shed 6 bases and J shed 4 bases, with 10 bases lying between them. The CDR3 DNA sequence: TGTGCCAGCAGCCGGGAGCCAAATCAGCCCCAGCATTTT. Its protein is CASSREPNQPQHF.

This clone was observed once. This sequence joins TRBV29-1 and TRBJ2-7; D remains ambiguous. V was shortened by 4 bases and J by 0 bases, with 10 bases between the two germline ends. The CDR3 runs to 13 residues. Germline CDR1 and CDR2: SQVTM and ANQGSEA. The CDR3: CSVGAYNSYEQYF. CDR3 in DNA: TGCAGCGTTGGGGCCTACAACTCCTACGAGCAGTACTTC.

This clone was picked up one time. The chain has TRBV7-2 and TRBJ1-4; TRBD1 agrees at 7 bases. Germline trimming cut 3 bases from V and 13 bases from J; bases unmatched to any gene: 11. Looked up from germline, CDR1 is SGHTA and CDR2 is FQGNSA. The CDR3 contains 14 residues. The CDR3: CASSLEDRVKGLFF. CDR3 DNA sequence: TGTGCCAGCAGCTTGGAAGACAGGGTAAAGGGACTGTTTTTT.

Remarks on this clone: At the DNA level, this CDR3 is encoded by other sequences in the same sample as well. The gene calls are TRBV27 and TRBJ1-5; D remains ambiguous. This CDR3 is built from 13 residues. Germline loops: CDR1 MNHEY, CDR2 SMNVEV (reference sequence). V lost 3 bases, J lost 4 bases, and 7 bases lay in between. The chain's CDR3 is CASSLGVNQPQHF. The CDR3, as DNA: TGTGCCAGCAGTTTGGGCGTGAATCAGCCCCAGCATTTT.

V gene TRBV10-3 combines with J gene TRBJ2-6; D might be TRBD1 (5 bases). The CDR3 has 14 residues. V was trimmed by 5 bases and J by 2 bases, leaving 7 bases between them. The germline CDR1 and CDR2 sequences are ENHRY and SYGVKD. In DNA, the CDR3 is TGTGCCATCAGTCCAGGGACTGGGGCCAACGTCCTGACTTTC. Translation: CAISPGTGANVLTF.

The chain links TRBV7-8 to TRBJ1-5, with 7 bases lining up with TRBD1. The CDR3 is 13 residues long. With V trimmed by 4 bases and J by 7 bases, 4 bases remained unmatched. Germline V CDR1 and CDR2: SGHVS, FQNEAQ. CDR3 residues: CASSSDRDQPQHF. The CDR3 DNA sequence: TGTGCCAGCAGCTCCGACAGGGACCAGCCCCAGCATTTT.

The gene calls are TRBV27 and TRBJ1-5; 7 bases align to TRBD1. Germline loops: CDR1 MNHEY, CDR2 SMNVEV (reference sequence). The CDR3 extends over 14 amino acids. Unmatched junction bases numbered 7, after V lost 6 bases and J lost 5 bases. The CDR3 nucleotides read TGTGCCAGCAGACCAGGGGGTGACGATCAGCCCCAGCATTTT. Encoded protein: CASRPGGDDQPQHF.

The chain couples TRBV2 to TRBJ1-1; no clear D gene. The CDR3 loop spans 14 amino acids. Deletions cut 11 bases from V and 2 bases from J, with 18 bases between. CDR1 and CDR2 from the germline V gene are SNHLY and FYNNEI. CDR3 sequence: CADSQPVQNTEAFF. CDR3 coding DNA: TGTGCCGACTCTCAACCAGTACAAAACACTGAAGCTTTCTTT.

This clone has a single count. V is TRBV9 and J is TRBJ1-1, with unresolved D. In germline, CDR1 is SGDLS, CDR2 YYNGEE. Trimming stripped 0 bases from V and 4 bases from J, with 10 bases between. CDR3 length: 14 amino acids. CDR3 in DNA: TGTGCCAGCAGCGTAGCACAGTTGGGCACTGAAGCTTTCTTT. This sequence encodes CASSVAQLGTEAFF.

This clone occurred once. V is TRBV6-5 and J is TRBJ1-6, with 8 bases matching TRBD1. The CDR3 extends over 14 amino acids. Trimming removed 6 bases from V and 8 bases from J; junction bases left unmatched: 6. Germline V CDR1 and CDR2: MNHEY, SVGAGI. The CDR3 spells CASSNGQGYSPLHF. In DNA, the CDR3 is TGTGCCAGCAGCAATGGACAGGGTTATTCACCCCTCCACTTT.

V usage is TRBV5-6 and J usage is TRBJ2-7; D is ambiguous. CDR3 length equals 12 residues. Trimming pared 2 bases from V and 7 bases from J, leaving 10 bases between. Per germline, CDR1 SGHDT and CDR2 YYEEEE. The CDR3 sequence: CASSLTPSEQYF. The CDR3 coding sequence is TGTGCCAGCAGCTTAACACCTTCGGAGCAGTACTTC.

The chain joins TRBV9 to TRBJ2-2; 8 nucleotides match TRBD1. From germline, CDR1 is SGDLS and CDR2 YYNGEE. The CDR3 spans 15 residues. With 4 bases clipped from V and 2 bases from J, the junction kept 4 bases outside the gene matches. CDR3 nucleotide sequence: TGTGCCAGCAGCCCGACAGGGGCTAACACCGGGGAGCTGTTTTTT. This codes for CASSPTGANTGELFF.

The V and J genes are TRBV30 and TRBJ1-3; D not certain. There are 15 residues in the CDR3. Germline lookup yields CDR1 GTSNPN and CDR2 SVGIG (reference sequence). The V end lost 2 bases, the J end lost 1 base, and 12 bases lay between the germline ends. The DNA for the CDR3 is TGTGCCTGGAGTCCAGACCGACTGTCTGGAAACACCATATATTTT. Translating gives CAWSPDRLSGNTIYF.

The J gene is TRBJ2-5, the V gene TRBV5-1, with a weak D call TRBD2 (5 bases). The germline V gene has CDR1 SGHRS and CDR2 YFSETQ. The CDR3 consists of 14 residues. Between the trimmed V and J ends, which lost 4 bases and 0 bases, there was a span of 10 bases. The CDR3 region is CASSMDLYQETQYF. DNA for the CDR3: TGCGCCAGCAGCATGGACTTGTACCAAGAGACCCAGTACTTC.